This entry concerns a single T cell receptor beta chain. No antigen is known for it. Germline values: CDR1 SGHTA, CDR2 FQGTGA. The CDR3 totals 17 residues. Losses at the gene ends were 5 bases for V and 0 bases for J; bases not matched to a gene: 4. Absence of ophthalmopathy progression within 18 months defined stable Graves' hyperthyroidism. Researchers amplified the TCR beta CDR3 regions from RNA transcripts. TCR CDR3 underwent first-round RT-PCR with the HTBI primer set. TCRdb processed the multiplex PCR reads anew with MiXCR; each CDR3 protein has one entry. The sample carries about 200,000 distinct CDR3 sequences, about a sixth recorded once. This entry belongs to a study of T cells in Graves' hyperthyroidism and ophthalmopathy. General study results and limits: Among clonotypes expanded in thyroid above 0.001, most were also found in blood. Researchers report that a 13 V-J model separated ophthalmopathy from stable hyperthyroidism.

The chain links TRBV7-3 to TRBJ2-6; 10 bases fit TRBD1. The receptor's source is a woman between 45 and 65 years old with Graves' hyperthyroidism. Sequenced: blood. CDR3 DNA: TGTGCCAGCAGCAGGACAGGGGGACACTCTGGGGCCAACGTCCTGACTTTC. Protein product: CASSRTGGHSGANVLTF.